Listed here are 27 T cell receptor beta chains from one sample, sequenced in a study of T cell changes during pregnancy in multiple sclerosis. Produced via immunoSEQ multiplex PCR; TCRdb's table is partial and in-frame only. The profile shows roughly 61,000 clones, about nine tenths of them singletons. The specimen comprised peripheral blood, sampled in the first trimester of pregnancy. The receptors shown here come from a female donor in good health, enrolled as a control in a pregnancy study.

The chain couples TRBV10-3 to TRBJ2-5; TRBD1 matches at 9 bases. This CDR3 comprises 15 residues. Germline loops: CDR1 ENHRY, CDR2 SYGVKD. V shed 0 bases, J shed 2 bases, and the junction held 1 base outside the gene matches. CDR3 nucleotides: TGTGCCATCAGTGAGTCGACAGGGGGGCAAGAGACCCAGTACTTC. It is translated as CAISESTGGQETQYF.

This clone is a singleton in its sample. The chain links TRBV9 to TRBJ1-1; 9 bases agree with TRBD1. Losses at the gene ends were 2 bases for V and 1 base for J; bases not matched to a gene: 6. There are 16 residues in the CDR3. The germline CDR1 and CDR2 sequences are SGDLS and YYNGEE. In DNA form, the CDR3 reads TGTGCCAGCAGCGTTGGATGGGACAGGGAGAACACTGAAGCTTTCTTT. This codes for CASSVGWDRENTEAFF.

The chain has TRBV7-9 and TRBJ2-5; maybe TRBD2 (6 bases). Trimming removed 5 bases at V and 3 bases at J, with 13 bases between. The CDR3 is 14 amino acids. The V gene's germline CDR1 is SEHNR and CDR2 FQNEAQ (reference sequence). CDR3 coding DNA: TGTGCCAGCAGCGATATGGACTACGAAGAGACCCAGTACTTC. It codes for CASSDMDYEETQYF. Looking up the rest from reference TRBV7-9 and TRBJ2-5 gives the full variable domain: DTGVSQNPRHKITKRGQNVTFRCDPISEHNRLYWYRQTLGQGPEFLTYFQNEAQLEKSRLLSDRFSAERPKGSFSTLEIQRTEQGDSAMYLCASSDMDYEETQYFGPGTRLLVL.

The genes are TRBV29-1 and TRBJ1-2, with 9 nucleotides matching TRBD1. V dropped 8 bases and J dropped 8; count of bases not matched to a gene: 6. Germline V lookup: CDR1 SQVTM, CDR2 ANQGSEA. The CDR3 is 11 amino acids. The CDR3 sequence is CSIRTGDGYTF. The CDR3 DNA reads TGCAGCATCCGGACAGGGGACGGCTACACCTTC.

The V gene is TRBV27, the J gene TRBJ2-1; TRBD2 matches at 14 bases. This CDR3 contains 16 residues. J gave up 10 bases and V 7 bases, and 12 bases lay outside the gene matches. Germline assignment: CDR1 MNHEY and CDR2 SMNVEV (reference sequence). The CDR3 reads CASTGTSGGPLREQFF. The CDR3 DNA is TGTGCCAGCACTGGGACTAGCGGGGGACCACTTAGGGAGCAGTTCTTC.

The chain employs TRBV4-1 and TRBJ1-5, with TRBD1 matching 9 bases. The V gene end was trimmed by 4 bases and the J gene end by 10 bases; junction bases not matched to a gene: 8. Germline CDR1 reads MGHRA; CDR2 reads YSYEKL. This CDR3 has 14 residues. The chain's CDR3 is CASSLGTGQEPQHF. The CDR3 DNA reads as TGCGCCAGCAGCCTGGGGACAGGGCAAGAACCCCAGCATTTT.

The chain has TRBV11-2 and TRBJ2-7; TRBD1 matches 8 bases. Per germline, CDR1 SGHAT and CDR2 FQNNGV. V was clipped by 3 bases and J by 3 bases; unmatched bases: 7. The CDR3 runs to 15 residues. The CDR3 DNA follows: TGTGCCAGCAGCTTCTCCGGGACAGGAAACTACGAGCAGTACTTC. Amino acids: CASSFSGTGNYEQYF. Full variable domain (remainder filled in from reference TRBV11-2 and TRBJ2-7): EAGVAQSPRYKIIEKRQSVAFWCNPISGHATLYWYQQILGQGPKLLIQFQNNGVVDDSQLPKDRFSAERLKGVDSTLKIQPAKLEDSAVYLCASSFSGTGNYEQYFGPGTRLTVT.

This clone is a singleton in its sample. V gene TRBV6-6 combines with J gene TRBJ1-5, with D unresolved. Germline V CDR1 and CDR2: MNHNY, SVGAGI (reference sequence). The ends were cut back, 6 bases at V and 7 bases at J, with 19 bases in the middle. The CDR3 runs to 15 residues. CDR3 DNA: TGTGCCAGCAGGGGCACGGACTTCCAAAGGCAGCCCCAGCATTTT. As protein: CASRGTDFQRQPQHF.

The chain recombines TRBV11-3 with TRBJ1-1, with D unresolved. V shed 3 bases and J shed 1 base, with 6 bases lying between them. The CDR3 loop spans 13 amino acids. Germline values: CDR1 SGHNT, CDR2 YENEEA. CDR3 coding DNA: TGTGCCAGCAGCTTCGAGTCGAACACTGAAGCTTTCTTT. As protein: CASSFESNTEAFF.

V usage is TRBV19 and J usage is TRBJ2-7; TRBD1 aligns across 11 bases. J was trimmed by 4 bases and V by 6 bases; bases with no gene match: 8. CDR3 length: 15 amino acids. Germline lookup yields CDR1 LNHDA and CDR2 SQIVND (reference sequence). CDR3 coding DNA: TGTGCCAGTAGAGAGGGACAGGGGGTCACGTACGAGCAGTACTTC. Translated: CASREGQGVTYEQYF.

The chain has TRBV19 and TRBJ1-5; D remains unclear. CDR3 size: 16 residues. Germline CDR1 and CDR2: LNHDA and SQIVND (reference sequence). Trimming cost V 3 bases and J 0 bases, with 12 bases left between them. The CDR3 protein is CASSIHTVYSNQPQHF. In DNA, the CDR3 is TGTGCCAGTAGTATCCATACAGTCTATAGCAATCAGCCCCAGCATTTT.

This chain joins TRBV11-3 and TRBJ1-6, with no clear D. Per germline, CDR1 SGHNT and CDR2 YENEEA. V lost 5 bases and J 10 bases, leaving 21 bases between the germline ends. This CDR3 has 16 residues. The CDR3 protein is CASSQNPAARYSPLHF. In nucleotides, the CDR3 is TGTGCCAGCAGCCAGAACCCGGCAGCCAGGTACTCACCCCTCCACTTT.

This sequence joins TRBV7-3 and TRBJ1-1, with a tentative D call TRBD1 (5 bases). The CDR3 covers 13 residues. Between the trimmed V and J ends, which lost 5 bases and 6 bases, there was a span of 13 bases. Germline-derived CDR1 and CDR2 are SGHTA and FQGTGA. The CDR3 is CASSPRGIAEAFF. CDR3 coding DNA: TGTGCCAGCAGCCCACGGGGGATCGCTGAAGCTTTCTTT.

The chain combines TRBV6-5 with TRBJ1-5; 11 bases line up with TRBD1. The length of the CDR3 is 14 residues. Germline CDR1 and CDR2: MNHEY and SVGAGI. V lost 6 bases to trimming and J lost 6 bases; unmatched junction nucleotides: 4. The CDR3 region has the DNA TGTGCCAGCAGCCTAGGGACAGGGGGTCAGCCCCAGCATTTT. Amino acid sequence: CASSLGTGGQPQHF.

The rearrangement links TRBV27 to TRBJ1-2; D remains unclear. CDR1 is MNHEY, CDR2 SMNVEV, per germline (reference sequence). The V end was cut by 6 bases, the J end by 3 bases, with 17 bases between. The CDR3 covers 15 residues. The CDR3 loop is CASRATESPYYGYTF. DNA for the CDR3: TGTGCCAGCAGGGCTACAGAATCTCCTTACTATGGCTACACCTTC.

The CDR3 DNA reads TGTGCCAGCAGCCCTGAGGAAGGGAGAAGGAGGTTCTTC. Residues: CASSPEEGRRRFF. The rearrangement uses TRBV11-3 and TRBJ2-1; weak D call: TRBD2 (5 bases). Germline V gives CDR1 SGHNT, CDR2 YENEEA. This CDR3 comprises 13 residues. V lost 5 bases, J lost 15 bases, and 20 bases lay in between.

V gene TRBV19 combines with J gene TRBJ1-5; perhaps TRBD1 as D (6 bases). The CDR3 runs 13 residues. CDR1 LNHDA and CDR2 SQIVND come from the germline V gene (reference sequence). V lost 5 bases, J lost 7 bases, and 12 bases lay in between. CDR3 sequence: CASSRIQGQPQHF. The CDR3 region has the DNA TGTGCCAGTAGTCGGATACAGGGACAGCCCCAGCATTTT. The variable domain in full, with the rest retrieved from reference TRBV19 and TRBJ1-5, is DGGITQSPKYLFRKEGQNVTLSCEQNLNHDAMYWYRQDPGQGLRLIYYSQIVNDFQKGDIAEGYSVSREKKESFPLTVTSAQKNPTAFYLCASSRIQGQPQHFGDGTRLSIL.

The rearrangement joins TRBV29-1 to TRBJ1-5; the D gene is possibly TRBD1 (5 bases). Germline CDR1 SQVTM, CDR2 ANQGSEA. V dropped 4 bases and J dropped 5 bases, with 9 bases sitting between them. The CDR3 has 12 amino acids. The CDR3 region is CSVGGGDQPQHF. The CDR3 DNA reads as TGCAGCGTTGGGGGCGGTGATCAGCCCCAGCATTTT.

The rearrangement links TRBV15 to TRBJ1-6, with 7 bases identical to TRBD1. Per germline, CDR1 LNHNV and CDR2 YYDKDF (reference sequence). The length of the CDR3 is 16 residues. Unmatched junction bases numbered 2, after V lost 3 bases and J lost 0 bases. The CDR3 loop is CATSRGQSSYNSPLHF. CDR3 DNA sequence: TGTGCCACCAGCAGGGGACAGAGCTCCTATAATTCACCCCTCCACTTT. The full variable domain, its missing parts supplied by reference TRBV15 and TRBJ1-6, is DAMVIQNPRYQVTQFGKPVTLSCSQTLNHNVMYWYQQKSSQAPKLLFHYYDKDFNNEADTPDNFQSRRPNTSFCFLDIRSPGLGDTAMYLCATSRGQSSYNSPLHFGNGTRLTVT.

This chain uses TRBV2 with TRBJ1-1; no firm D call. Trimming took off 4 bases at V and 1 base at J, with 10 bases between the two ends. The CDR3 totals 14 residues. Germline lookup yields CDR1 SNHLY and CDR2 FYNNEI. The chain's CDR3 is CASSGLLRNTEAFF. The CDR3, as DNA: TGTGCCAGCAGTGGACTCTTACGGAACACTGAAGCTTTCTTT.

This sequence joins TRBV21-1 and TRBJ2-3; the listed D gene, TRBD2, was not tested against the DNA. TRBV21-1 corresponds to a pseudogene. The CDR3 is 14 amino acids. In DNA form, the CDR3 reads TGTGCCAGCAGCAAACGGGGGAGCACAGATACGCAGTATTTT. Amino acid sequence: CASSKRGSTDTQYF.

The rearrangement uses TRBV6-6 and TRBJ2-5; 7 bases are a match to TRBD1. CDR1 MNHNY and CDR2 SVGAGI come from the germline V gene (reference sequence). This CDR3 has 14 amino acids. V dropped 5 bases and J dropped 2; count of bases not matched to a gene: 5. CDR3 sequence (DNA): TGTGCCAGCAGTCCGGACAGGAGACAAGAGACCCAGTACTTC. Translated, it gives CASSPDRRQETQYF.

This clone was counted once. This chain joins TRBV18 and TRBJ1-4, with D perhaps matching TRBD1 (5 bases). This CDR3 is 14 amino acids long. V was shortened by 3 bases and J by 3 bases, with 8 bases between the two germline ends. CDR1 and CDR2 from the germline V gene are KGHSH and LQKENI. CDR3 sequence (DNA): TGTGCCAGCTCACCTCTACAGGCTAATGAAAAACTGTTTTTT. Its protein is CASSPLQANEKLFF. The variable domain in full, with the rest retrieved from reference TRBV18 and TRBJ1-4, is NAGVMQNPRHLVRRRGQEARLRCSPMKGHSHVYWYRQLPEEGLKFMVYLQKENIIDESGMPKERFSAEFPKEGPSILRIQQVVRGDSAAYFCASSPLQANEKLFFGSGTQLSVL.

A single count supports this clone. The chain combines TRBV6-1 with TRBJ2-3; 9 bases match TRBD2. The V and J ends lost 0 bases and 0 bases, in that order; junction bases with no gene match: 1. Looked up from germline, CDR1 is MNHNS and CDR2 is SASEGT. This CDR3 has 16 amino acids. CDR3 sequence reads: CASSEALAGSTDTQYF. Written as DNA, the CDR3 is TGTGCCAGCAGTGAAGCGCTAGCGGGGAGCACAGATACGCAGTATTTT.

This clone was recorded once. This rearrangement joins TRBV7-3 to TRBJ2-7, with TRBD2 matching 7 bases. The CDR3 length is 15 residues. The ends lost 5 bases at V and 4 bases at J; junction bases unmatched: 11. Per the germline V gene, CDR1 is SGHTA and CDR2 is FQGTGA. The DNA of the CDR3 is TGTGCCAGCAGCCTCGAAGCTAGCGGACCTTACGAGCAGTACTTC. Translating gives CASSLEASGPYEQYF.

The gene calls are TRBV15 and TRBJ2-7, with 7 bases that match TRBD2. The CDR3 runs to 14 residues. Trimming took 3 bases from V and 3 from J; bases not matched to a gene: 5. The germline V gene has CDR1 LNHNV and CDR2 YYDKDF (reference sequence). The CDR3 is CATSRGGEYYEQYF. CDR3 in DNA: TGTGCCACCAGCAGGGGGGGGGAATACTACGAGCAGTACTTC.

The DNA for the CDR3 is TGTGCCAGCAGCTTAATGACAGGGCGCCAAGAGACCCAGTACTTC. It translates to CASSLMTGRQETQYF. The J gene is TRBJ2-5, the V gene TRBV7-3; TRBD1 aligns across 7 bases. This CDR3 contains 15 residues. Germline values: CDR1 SGHTA, CDR2 FQGTGA. Trimming cost V 1 base and J 1 base; bases outside gene matches: 3. Supplemented by reference TRBV7-3 and TRBJ2-5, the full variable domain reads GAGVSQTPSNKVTEKGKYVELRCDPISGHTALYWYRQSLGQGPEFLIYFQGTGAADDSGLPNDRFFAVRPEGSVSTLKIQRTERGDSAVYLCASSLMTGRQETQYFGPGTRLLVL.